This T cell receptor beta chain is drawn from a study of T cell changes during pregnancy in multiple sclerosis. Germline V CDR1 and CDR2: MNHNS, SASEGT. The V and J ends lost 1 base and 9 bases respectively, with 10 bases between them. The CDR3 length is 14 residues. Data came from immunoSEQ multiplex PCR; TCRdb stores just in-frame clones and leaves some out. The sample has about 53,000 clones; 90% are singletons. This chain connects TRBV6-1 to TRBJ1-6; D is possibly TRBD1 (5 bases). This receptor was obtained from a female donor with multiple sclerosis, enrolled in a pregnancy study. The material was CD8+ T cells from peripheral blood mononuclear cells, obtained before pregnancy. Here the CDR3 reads CASSEVQERSPLHF. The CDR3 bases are TGTGCCAGCAGTGAAGTACAGGAGCGTTCACCCCTCCACTTT.